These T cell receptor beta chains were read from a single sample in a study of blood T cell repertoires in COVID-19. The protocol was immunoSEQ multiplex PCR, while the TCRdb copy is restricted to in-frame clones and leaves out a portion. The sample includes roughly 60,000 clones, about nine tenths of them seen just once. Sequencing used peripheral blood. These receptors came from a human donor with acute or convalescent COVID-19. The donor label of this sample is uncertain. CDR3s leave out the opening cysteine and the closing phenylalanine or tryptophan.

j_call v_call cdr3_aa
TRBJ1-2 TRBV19 ASSADRGSYGYT
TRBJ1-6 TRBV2 ASGTGSLGAPLH
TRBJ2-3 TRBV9 ASSAGLAVTDTQY
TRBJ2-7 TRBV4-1 ASSQEDREGREQY
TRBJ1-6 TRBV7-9 ASSPDSLGNSPLH
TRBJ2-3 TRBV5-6 ASRSSGMRTDTQY
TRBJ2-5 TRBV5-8 ASSIRVGGQETQY
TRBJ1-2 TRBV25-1 ASTRSGTEHYGYT
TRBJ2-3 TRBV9 ASSVVGSTQY
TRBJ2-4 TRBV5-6 ASSYSTGRYDIQY
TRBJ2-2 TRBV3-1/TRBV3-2 ASSQGRLTGELF
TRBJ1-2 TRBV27 ASRVTGAGNYGYT
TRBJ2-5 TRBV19 ASVSSGEETQY
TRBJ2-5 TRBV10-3 AISAQETQY
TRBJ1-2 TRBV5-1 ASSLQDSYSNYGYT
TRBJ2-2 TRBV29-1 SVDSGTGNTGELF
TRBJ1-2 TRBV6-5 ASSYSPGQNYGYT